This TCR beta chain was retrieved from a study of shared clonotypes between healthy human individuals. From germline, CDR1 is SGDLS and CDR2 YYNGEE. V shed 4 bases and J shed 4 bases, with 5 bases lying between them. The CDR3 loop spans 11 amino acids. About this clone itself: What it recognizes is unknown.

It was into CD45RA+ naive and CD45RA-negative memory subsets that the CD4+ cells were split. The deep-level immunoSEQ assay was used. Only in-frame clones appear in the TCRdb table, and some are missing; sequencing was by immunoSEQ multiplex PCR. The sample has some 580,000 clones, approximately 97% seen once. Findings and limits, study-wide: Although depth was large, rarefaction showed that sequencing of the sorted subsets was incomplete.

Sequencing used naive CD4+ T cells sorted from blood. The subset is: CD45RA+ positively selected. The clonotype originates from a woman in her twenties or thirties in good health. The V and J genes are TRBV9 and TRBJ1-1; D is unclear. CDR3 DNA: TGTGCCAGCAGCCCCAGCACTGAAGCTTTCTTT. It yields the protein CASSPSTEAFF.